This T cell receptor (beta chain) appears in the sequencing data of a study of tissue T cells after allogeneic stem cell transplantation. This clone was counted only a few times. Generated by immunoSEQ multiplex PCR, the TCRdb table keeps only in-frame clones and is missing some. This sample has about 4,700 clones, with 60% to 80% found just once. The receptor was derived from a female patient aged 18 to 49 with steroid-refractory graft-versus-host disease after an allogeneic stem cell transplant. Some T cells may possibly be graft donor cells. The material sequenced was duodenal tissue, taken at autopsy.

The CDR3 reads CASSLAGVAGIKNIQYF. In DNA, the CDR3 is TGCGCCAGCAGCTTGGCCGGGGTAGCGGGAATCAAAAACATTCAGTACTTC. This chain joins TRBV5-1 and TRBJ2-4; 8 bases are a match to TRBD2. With V trimmed by 0 bases and J by 3 bases, 8 bases remained unmatched. CDR1 SGHRS and CDR2 YFSETQ come from the germline V gene. The CDR3 sequence is 17 residues long.